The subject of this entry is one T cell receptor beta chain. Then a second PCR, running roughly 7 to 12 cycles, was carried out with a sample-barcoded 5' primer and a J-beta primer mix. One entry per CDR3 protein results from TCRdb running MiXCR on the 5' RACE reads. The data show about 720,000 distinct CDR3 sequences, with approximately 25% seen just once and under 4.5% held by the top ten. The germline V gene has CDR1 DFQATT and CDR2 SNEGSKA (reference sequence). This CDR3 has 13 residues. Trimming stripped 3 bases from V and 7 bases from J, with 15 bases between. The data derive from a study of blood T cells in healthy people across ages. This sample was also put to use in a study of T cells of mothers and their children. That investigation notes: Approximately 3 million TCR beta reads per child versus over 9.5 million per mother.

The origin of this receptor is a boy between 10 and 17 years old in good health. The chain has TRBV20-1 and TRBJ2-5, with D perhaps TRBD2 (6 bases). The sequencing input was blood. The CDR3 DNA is TGCAGTGCTAGCCGACGGGGGATGGGGACCCAGTACTTC. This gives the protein CSASRRGMGTQYF.